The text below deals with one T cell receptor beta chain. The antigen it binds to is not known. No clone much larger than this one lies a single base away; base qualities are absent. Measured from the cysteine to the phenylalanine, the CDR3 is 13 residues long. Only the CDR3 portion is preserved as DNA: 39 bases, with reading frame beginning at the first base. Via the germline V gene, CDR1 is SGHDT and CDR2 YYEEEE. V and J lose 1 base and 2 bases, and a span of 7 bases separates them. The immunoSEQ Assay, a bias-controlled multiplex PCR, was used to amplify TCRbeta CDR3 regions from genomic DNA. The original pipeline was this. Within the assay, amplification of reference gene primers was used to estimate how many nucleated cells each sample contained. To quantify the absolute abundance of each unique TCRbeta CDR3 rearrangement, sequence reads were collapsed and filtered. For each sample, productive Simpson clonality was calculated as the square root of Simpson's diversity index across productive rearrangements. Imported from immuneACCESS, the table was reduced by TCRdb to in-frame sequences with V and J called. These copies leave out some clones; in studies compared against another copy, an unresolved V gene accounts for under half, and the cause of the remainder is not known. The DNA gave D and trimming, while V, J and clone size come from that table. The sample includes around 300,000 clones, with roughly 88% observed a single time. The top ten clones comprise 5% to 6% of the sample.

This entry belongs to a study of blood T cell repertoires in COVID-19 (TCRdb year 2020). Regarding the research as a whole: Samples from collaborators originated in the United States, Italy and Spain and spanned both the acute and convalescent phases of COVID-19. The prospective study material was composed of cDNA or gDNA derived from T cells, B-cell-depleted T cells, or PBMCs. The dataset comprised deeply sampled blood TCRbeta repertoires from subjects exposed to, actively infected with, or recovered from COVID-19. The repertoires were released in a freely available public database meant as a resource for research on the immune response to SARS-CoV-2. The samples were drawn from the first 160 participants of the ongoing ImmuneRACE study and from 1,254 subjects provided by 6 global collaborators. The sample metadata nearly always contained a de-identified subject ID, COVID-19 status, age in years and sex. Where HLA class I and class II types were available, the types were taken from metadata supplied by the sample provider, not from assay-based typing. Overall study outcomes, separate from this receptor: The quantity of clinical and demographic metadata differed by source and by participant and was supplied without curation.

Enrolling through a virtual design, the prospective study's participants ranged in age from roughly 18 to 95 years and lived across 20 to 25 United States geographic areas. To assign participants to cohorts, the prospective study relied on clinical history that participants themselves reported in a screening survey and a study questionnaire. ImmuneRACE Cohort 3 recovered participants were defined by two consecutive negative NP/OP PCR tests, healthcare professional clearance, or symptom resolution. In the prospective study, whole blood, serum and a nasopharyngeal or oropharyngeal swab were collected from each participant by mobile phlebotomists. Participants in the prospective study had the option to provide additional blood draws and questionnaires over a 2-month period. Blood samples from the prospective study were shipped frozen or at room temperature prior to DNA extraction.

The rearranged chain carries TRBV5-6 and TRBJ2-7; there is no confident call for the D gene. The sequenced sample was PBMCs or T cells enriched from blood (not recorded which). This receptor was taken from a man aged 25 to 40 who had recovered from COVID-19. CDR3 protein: CASSLYSTYEQYF. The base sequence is TGTGCCAGCAGCTTGTACAGCACCTACGAGCAGTACTTC.